This is a list of T cell receptor beta chains from one sample in a study of blood T cell repertoires in COVID-19. Sequencing used immunoSEQ multiplex PCR; TCRdb keeps in-frame clones, though not all of them. This table holds over 350,000 clones, about 88% found once. The sample taken for sequencing was PBMCs or T cells enriched from blood (not recorded which). The source is a woman between 18 and 30 years old who had recovered from COVID-19. Both conserved end residues are part of each CDR3. The order of the fields is D gene, clone size, V gene, J gene, CDR3 protein, CDR3 DNA. The D gene is left open where the match is weak. The size entry is marked missing in some rows and otherwise reads once, few, many or a size class.

TRBD1,once,TRBV28,TRBJ1-1,CASTLGQGWNTEAFF,TGTGCCAGCACTTTGGGACAGGGGTGGAACACTGAAGCTTTCTTT
-,-,TRBV28,TRBJ2-4,CASSGPLVGFQYF,TGTGCCAGCAGTGGCCCCCTCGTCGGGTTTCAGTACTTC
-,-,TRBV12-5,TRBJ2-2,CASGFSGQNTGELFF,TGTGCTAGTGGTTTCTCAGGACAGAACACCGGGGAGCTGTTTTTT
-,-,TRBV3-1/TRBV3-2,TRBJ1-5,CASSQESRGYNQPQHF,TGTGCCAGCAGCCAAGAAAGTAGGGGTTACAATCAGCCCCAGCATTTT
TRBD1,few,TRBV7-6,TRBJ1-2,CASSSGQGVRDYGYTF,TGTGCCAGCAGCTCGGGACAGGGAGTACGAGACTATGGCTACACCTTC
-,-,TRBV14,TRBJ2-1,CASSPRAGGTSYNEQFF,TGTGCCAGCAGCCCCAGGGCTGGCGGCACCTCCTACAATGAGCAGTTCTTC
TRBD1,-,TRBV4-1,TRBJ2-1,CASSQETGATGSYNEQFF,TGCGCCAGCAGCCAGGAGACAGGGGCGACGGGGTCCTACAATGAGCAGTTCTTC
-,few,TRBV2,TRBJ1-2,CASSGQEDYGYTF,TGTGCCAGCAGTGGACAGGAGGACTATGGCTACACCTTC
TRBD1,-,TRBV27,TRBJ2-2,CASSPRTGKSTGELFF,TGTGCCAGCAGTCCCAGGACAGGGAAAAGTACCGGGGAGCTGTTTTTT
-,-,TRBV5-4,TRBJ1-2,CASSFDRLLRGYTF,TGTGCCAGCAGCTTTGACAGGCTCCTGAGGGGCTACACCTTC
TRBD1,once,TRBV5-6,TRBJ2-7,CASSSGQDSSYEQYF,TGTGCCAGCAGCTCGGGACAGGACAGCTCCTACGAGCAGTACTTC
-,-,TRBV24-1,TRBJ1-1,CATSDSGIMNTEAFF,TGTGCCACCAGTGATTCAGGGATCATGAACACTGAAGCTTTCTTT
-,-,TRBV6-1,TRBJ2-5,CASSELRGNDETQYF,TGTGCCAGCAGTGAACTCCGGGGGAACGACGAGACCCAGTACTTC
TRBD1,-,TRBV19,TRBJ2-2,CASSIDRDRYTGELFF,TGTGCCAGTAGTATAGATAGGGACAGATACACCGGGGAGCTGTTTTTT
TRBD1,-,TRBV9,TRBJ1-2,CASSDDRGYGYTF,TGTGCCAGCAGCGACGACAGGGGCTATGGCTACACCTTC
-,-,TRBV2,TRBJ2-1,CASSEEQEGKNEQFF,TGTGCCAGCAGTGAAGAGCAGGAAGGTAAGAATGAGCAGTTCTTC
TRBD1,-,TRBV2,TRBJ1-1,CASSVGQGETEAFF,TGTGCCAGCAGTGTGGGACAGGGGGAGACTGAAGCTTTCTTT
TRBD1,-,TRBV3-1/TRBV3-2,TRBJ1-6,CASSPDRASPLHF,TGTGCCAGCAGCCCGGACAGGGCTTCACCCCTCCACTTT
-,-,TRBV29-1,TRBJ2-1,CSAVKEAEQFF,TGCAGCGCCGTAAAAGAGGCTGAGCAGTTCTTC
-,-,TRBV5-5,TRBJ1-2,CASSLEVNYGYTF,TGTGCCAGCAGCTTAGAGGTTAACTATGGCTACACCTTC
-,-,TRBV29-1,TRBJ1-1,CSATGMGNTEAFF,TGCAGCGCTACAGGGATGGGGAACACTGAAGCTTTCTTT
-,-,TRBV12-2,TRBJ2-1,CASRFGPGLAGGHSYNEQFF,TGTGCAAGTCGCTTCGGCCCGGGACTAGCGGGGGGACACTCCTACAATGAGCAGTTCTTC
TRBD1,few,TRBV5-6,TRBJ1-6,CASSFLDRDNSPLHF,TGTGCCAGCAGCTTTCTGGACAGGGATAATTCACCCCTCCACTTT
-,few,TRBV6-2/TRBV6-3,TRBJ1-5,CASSSGTSWQPQHF,TGTGCCAGCAGTTCGGGGACATCTTGGCAGCCCCAGCATTTT
TRBD1,-,TRBV5-6,TRBJ2-7,CASSLGGGGYEQYF,TGTGCCAGCAGCTTGGGAGGGGGCGGATACGAGCAGTACTTC
-,-,TRBV5-1,TRBJ1-4,CASSPSYRDENEKLFF,TGCGCCAGCAGCCCCTCCTACAGGGACGAGAATGAAAAACTGTTTTTT
-,once,TRBV3-1/TRBV3-2,TRBJ1-5,CASSAAPRSQPQHF,TGTGCCAGCAGCGCGGCCCCACGCAGTCAGCCCCAGCATTTT
-,-,TRBV24-1,TRBJ1-5,CATSGNRVGNQPQHF,TGTGCCACCAGTGGCAACAGGGTTGGAAATCAGCCCCAGCATTTT
-,-,TRBV6-4,TRBJ1-2,CASSESPTAGYGYTF,TGTGCCAGCAGTGAATCTCCGACAGCCGGCTATGGCTACACCTTC
TRBD1,once,TRBV5-5,TRBJ1-2,CASSFTGGEGYTF,TGTGCCAGCAGCTTCACAGGGGGAGAAGGCTACACCTTC
TRBD1,-,TRBV28,TRBJ1-5,CASSNSGTGGEQPQHF,TGTGCCAGCAGTAATAGCGGGACAGGGGGCGAACAGCCCCAGCATTTT
TRBD1,-,TRBV4-3,TRBJ1-4,CASSHRGSGTGSEKLFF,TGCGCCAGCAGCCACCGGGGTAGCGGGACAGGGAGCGAAAAACTGTTTTTT
-,-,TRBV29-1,TRBJ1-1,CSVWAAGKGTEAFF,TGCAGCGTCTGGGCTGCAGGGAAAGGCACTGAAGCTTTCTTT
-,-,TRBV5-6,TRBJ2-1,CASSPNGRRGNEQFF,TGTGCCAGCAGCCCGAACGGACGGAGGGGCAATGAGCAGTTCTTC
-,-,TRBV7-9,TRBJ1-2,CASSRSTGGYGYTF,TGTGCCAGCAGCCGCTCGACGGGTGGCTATGGCTACACCTTC
TRBD1,-,TRBV19,TRBJ2-7,CASRDRGSYEQYF,TGTGCCAGTAGGGACAGGGGCTCCTACGAGCAGTACTTC
TRBD1,-,TRBV5-6,TRBJ1-6,CASSSTGGEGSPLHF,TGTGCCAGCAGCTCGACAGGGGGCGAGGGTTCACCCCTCCACTTT
-,-,TRBV18,TRBJ1-5,CASSPLKGNQPQHF,TGTGCCAGCTCACCACTAAAGGGGAATCAGCCCCAGCATTTT
-,-,TRBV4-1,TRBJ1-2,CASSQGRDGYTF,TGCGCCAGCAGCCAAGGGAGGGATGGCTACACCTTC
-,-,TRBV9,TRBJ1-4,CASSVESLDSGSEKLFF,TGTGCCAGCAGCGTAGAGAGTTTGGATAGCGGGTCTGAAAAACTGTTTTTT
TRBD1,few,TRBV7-2,TRBJ1-2,CASSLETGGYGYTF,TGTGCCAGCAGCTTAGAGACAGGGGGCTATGGCTACACCTTC